Listed here is a single T cell receptor (beta chain). Its antigen is undetermined. The data belong to a study of T cells after yellow fever vaccination. The study, taken as a whole, reports: Post-booster reappearance was seen for most primary-vaccination clones (roughly 96% CD4, about 88% CD8). Of the clonotypes, a small share occurred in both CD4 and CD8 compartments.

TCRdb re-called the 5' RACE reads through MiXCR, storing one row per CDR3 protein. Among approximately 610,000 distinct CDR3 sequences listed, about 17% were seen once. Trimming took off 4 bases at V and 3 bases at J, with 13 bases between the two ends. The germline gives CDR1 SGHRS, CDR2 YFSETQ. CDR3 size: 14 residues. Material: PBMCs, obtained around 5 days after the first yellow fever vaccination. V gene TRBV5-1 combines with J gene TRBJ2-5; D not certain. This TCR was recovered from a man younger than 35 who received the YFV17D yellow fever vaccine. The chain's CDR3 is CASSLIGTEETQYF. The CDR3 bases are TGCGCCAGCAGCCTGATCGGAACAGAAGAGACCCAGTACTTC. The variable domain in full, with the rest retrieved from reference TRBV5-1 and TRBJ2-5, is KAGVTQTPRYLIKTRGQQVTLSCSPISGHRSVSWYQQTPGQGLQFLFEYFSETQRNKGNFPGRFSGRQFSNSRSEMNVSTLELGDSALYLCASSLIGTEETQYFGPGTRLLVL.